These 3 T cell receptor beta chains were sequenced from one sample in a study of high-grade serous ovarian cancer treatment subgroups. The tumor samples were collected prior to definitive surgery or chemotherapy. Data came from immunoSEQ multiplex PCR; TCRdb stores just in-frame clones and leaves some out. The sample consists of several thousand clones, under 85% of them appearing once. The sequencing input was tumor tissue. All receptors derive from a human donor with high-grade serous ovarian cancer.

This clone has only a few counts. The gene calls are TRBV19 and TRBJ1-3; D may be TRBD1 (5 bases). The CDR3 consists of 14 residues. CDR1 and CDR2 (germline): LNHDA, SQIVND (reference sequence). V lost 3 bases and J lost 0, with 6 bases in between. Written as DNA, the CDR3 is TGTGCCAGTAGTATCGGGGGCTCTGGAAACACCATATATTTT. This translates into CASSIGGSGNTIYF.

J is TRBJ1-3 and V is TRBV9; 7 bases are a match to TRBD1. The CDR3 loop spans 15 amino acids. With 0 bases clipped from V and 7 bases from J, the junction kept 7 bases outside the gene matches. Germline V CDR1 and CDR2: SGDLS, YYNGEE. This chain's CDR3 is CASSVEGTEFNTIYF. In DNA form, the CDR3 reads TGTGCCAGCAGCGTAGAAGGGACAGAGTTTAACACCATATATTTT.

This chain connects TRBV27 to TRBJ2-2, with 8 bases fitting TRBD1. CDR3 length: 15 amino acids. CDR1 MNHEY and CDR2 SMNVEV come from the germline V gene (reference sequence). The V gene end was trimmed by 8 bases and the J gene end by 0 bases; junction bases not matched to a gene: 5. The CDR3 protein is CASGRTGSNTGELFF. The CDR3 DNA is TGTGCCAGCGGTAGGACAGGGTCGAACACCGGGGAGCTGTTTTTT.